A selection of T cell receptor beta chains follows, all from one sample in a study of T-cell reconstitution after alpha-beta-depleted transplantation in children. MiXCR, applied by TCRdb to the PCR reads, yields one record per CDR3 protein. The profile shows hundreds of thousands of distinct CDR3 sequences, more than 20% of them singletons. Sequenced here: PBMCs, mostly from graft donor cells, sampled 360 days after TCRalphabeta/CD19-depleted stem cell transplant. These TCRs come from a boy in the first two years of life who had a stem cell transplant for acute myeloid leukemia, so the T cells may come from the graft donor. CDR3s include the opening cysteine and the closing phenylalanine or tryptophan. Each record gives: clone size, J gene, V gene, D gene, CDR3 DNA, CDR3 protein. A D gene is named only where the DNA matches it firmly. Not every row has a clone size; where given, it reads once, few, many or a size class.

few TRBJ2-1 TRBV6-1 NA TGTGCCAGCAGTGAAGACAGGTCAAAACCATCCTACAATGAGCAGTTCTTC CASSEDRSKPSYNEQFF
NA TRBJ2-7 TRBV7-6 NA TGTGCCAGCAGCTTAGCGCAGAACTACGAGCAGTACTTC CASSLAQNYEQYF
few TRBJ2-2 TRBV10-3 NA TGTGCCATTAGGGGGGGCGACACCGGGGAGCTGTTTTTT CAIRGGDTGELFF
NA TRBJ2-3 TRBV20-1 TRBD1 TGCAGTCAGCGGGGACGGACAGGGGGCGCAGATACGCAGTATTTT CSQRGRTGGADTQYF
many TRBJ2-3 TRBV20-1 NA TGCAGTGCTAGGCTGGCTAGGGGTCCCACAGATACGCAGTATTTT CSARLARGPTDTQYF
NA TRBJ2-3 TRBV20-1 TRBD2 TGCAGTGCTAGAGATCTACACGGTCCCGACCTCCTAGCGGGGGGGCGAAATACGCAGTATTTT CSARDLHGPDLLAGGRNTQYF
NA TRBJ2-7 TRBV7-2 NA TGTGCCAGCAGCCATAGCCCCGATTACGAGCAGTACTTC CASSHSPDYEQYF
NA TRBJ2-2 TRBV9 NA TGTGCCAGCAGCGTAGAAGGAGCAGTATCAGAGCTGTTTTTT CASSVEGAVSELFF
many TRBJ1-2 TRBV29-1 NA TGCAGCGCCCAGACTCCCTCCGATGGCTACACCTTC CSAQTPSDGYTF
few TRBJ2-1 TRBV12-3/TRBV12-4 NA TGTGCCAGCAGTGGGACGGTAGCTGCGGGCAATGAGCAGTTCTTC CASSGTVAAGNEQFF
once TRBJ2-7 TRBV7-2 TRBD2 TGTGCCAGCAGCTTAGGTCTAGGACTAGCGGTTTACGAGCAGTACTTC CASSLGLGLAVYEQYF
NA TRBJ1-6 TRBV20-1 NA TGCAGTGCTAGAGATCGCTTATTCAATAATTCACCCCTCCACTTT CSARDRLFNNSPLHF
few TRBJ2-3 TRBV28 NA TGTGCCAGCAGTGGAGGGGGAGGAAGGCGCACAGATACGCAGTATTTT CASSGGGGRRTDTQYF
many TRBJ1-5 TRBV15 TRBD1 TGTGCCACCAGCAGGAAACAGGGGGCCGGGGGCAATCAGCCCCAGCATTTT CATSRKQGAGGNQPQHF
NA TRBJ1-6 TRBV5-1 NA TGCGCCAGCAGCTTGGATCCTTACAGTTCACCCCTCCACTTT CASSLDPYSSPLHF
once TRBJ2-1 TRBV7-6 NA TGTGCCAGCAGCCGGTGGGGCTATGAGCAGTTCTTC CASSRWGYEQFF
NA TRBJ1-1 TRBV10-3 NA TGTGCCATCAGCGGGGCGCGGGAGACCACTGAAGCTTTCTTT CAISGARETTEAFF
NA TRBJ2-1 TRBV7-2 NA TGTGCCAGCAGCTTAGCGACCCCCAGCTCCTACAATGAGCAGTTCTTC CASSLATPSSYNEQFF
NA TRBJ1-2 TRBV7-2 NA TGTGCCAGCAGTTCACGGACAGTACGGGGCTATGGCTACACCTTC CASSSRTVRGYGYTF
NA TRBJ2-4 TRBV9 NA TGTGCCAGCACCGTCCGCATCGGCAAAAACATTCAGTACTTC CASTVRIGKNIQYF
many TRBJ1-2 TRBV29-1 NA TGCAGCGTTGAAGGGACAGCTTATGGCTACACCTTC CSVEGTAYGYTF
many TRBJ2-4 TRBV2 NA TGTGCCAGCAGAGAAGAGACCGGAGCCAAAAACATTCAGTACTTC CASREETGAKNIQYF